The present entry profiles one T cell receptor (beta chain) with its context. The target antigen is unknown. PBMC-derived CD4+ and CD8+ T cells were sorted. The sample originates from a study of CD8+ T cells in alopecia areata. Study in general: Tofacitinib administration to treated patients was oral, at 5 to 10 mg twice daily.

Once RNA had been extracted, it was reverse transcribed into cDNA to act as the sequencing template. Using immunoSEQ multiplex PCR, the repertoire was profiled, and TCRdb retains in-frame clones only, with some absent. The sample yields 75,000 to 100,000 clones, 35% to 50% seen once. From germline, CDR1 is SEHNR and CDR2 FQNEAQ (reference sequence). Trimming left V 5 bases short and J 6 bases short, with 11 bases between. This CDR3 has 13 amino acids. Study-level points and caveats: Lesional scalp exceeded normal scalp in clonality, especially in alopecia totalis/universalis.

This TCR was sampled from a human donor with alopecia areata. The sequenced sample was CD4+ T cells sorted from blood. V is TRBV7-9 and J is TRBJ2-1; D may be TRBD2 (5 bases). CDR3 region: CASSPWESNEQFF. The DNA for the CDR3 is TGTGCCAGCAGCCCCTGGGAGAGCAATGAGCAGTTCTTC. The whole variable domain, remainder taken from reference TRBV7-9 and TRBJ2-1, is DTGVSQNPRHKITKRGQNVTFRCDPISEHNRLYWYRQTLGQGPEFLTYFQNEAQLEKSRLLSDRFSAERPKGSFSTLEIQRTEQGDSAMYLCASSPWESNEQFFGPGTRLTVL.